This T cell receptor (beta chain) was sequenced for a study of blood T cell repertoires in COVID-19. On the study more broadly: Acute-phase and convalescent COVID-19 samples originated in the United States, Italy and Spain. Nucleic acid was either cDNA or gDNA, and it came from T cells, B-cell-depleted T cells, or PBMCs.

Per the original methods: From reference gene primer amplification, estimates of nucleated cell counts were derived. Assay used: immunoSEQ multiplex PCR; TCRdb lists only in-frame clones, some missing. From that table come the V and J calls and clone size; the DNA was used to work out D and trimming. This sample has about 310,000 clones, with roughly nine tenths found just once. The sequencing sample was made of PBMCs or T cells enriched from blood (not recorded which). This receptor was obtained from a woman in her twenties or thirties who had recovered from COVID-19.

The CDR3 spells CASSIGGLAGDYNEQFF. The CDR3 bases are TGTGCCAGTAGTATAGGTGGACTAGCGGGGGATTACAATGAGCAGTTCTTC. V usage is TRBV19 and J usage is TRBJ2-1; 13 bases are shared with TRBD2. There are 17 residues in the CDR3. CDR1 is LNHDA and CDR2 is SQIVND in the germline V gene (reference sequence). Unmatched junction bases numbered 4, after V lost 1 base and J lost 4 bases.